This TCR beta chain was sequenced for a study of T cells in Graves' hyperthyroidism and ophthalmopathy. This clonotype was seen at least ten times. Its target is unknown. Study-level results: Most expanded thyroid clonotypes above 0.001 recurred in blood. Separating ophthalmopathy from stable hyperthyroidism was achieved by a 13 V-J model.

Authors of the study amplified TCR beta CDR3 regions from RNA transcripts. With the HTBI primer set, the TCR CDR3 went through a first round of RT-PCR. TCRdb re-called the multiplex PCR reads with MiXCR, one entry per CDR3 protein. The repertoire has about 360,000 distinct CDR3 sequences, 25% of them found once; the top ten carry 73%. The hyperthyroidism was newly diagnosed and had lasted under 2 months; the patients were aged 18 to 65. Using around 10 ml of fresh peripheral blood, PBMCs were prepared. Germline V gives CDR1 SEHNR, CDR2 FQNEAQ (reference sequence). There are 14 residues in the CDR3. J was trimmed by 2 bases and V by 5 bases; bases with no gene match: 6.

Material: blood. The genes are TRBV7-9 and TRBJ2-7; the match to TRBD1 covers 7 bases. The origin of this receptor is a man in his fifties or sixties with Graves' hyperthyroidism. This CDR3 reads CASSRDRLTYEQYF. The CDR3 DNA reads TGTGCCAGCAGCCGGGACAGACTCACCTACGAGCAGTACTTC.